This is a list of T cell receptor beta chains from one sample in a study of blood T cell repertoires in COVID-19. Libraries were prepared by immunoSEQ multiplex PCR; TCRdb keeps only in-frame clonotypes and omits some of them. This sample has 75,000 to 100,000 clones, with around 82% found just once. The material sequenced was peripheral blood. The origin of the receptors is a man aged 45-65 years with active or convalescent COVID-19. The CDR3 runs from the conserved cysteine through the conserved F or W.

V	J	CDR3
TRBV5-1	TRBJ1-1	CASSSNQGDTEAFF
TRBV10-3	TRBJ2-5	CAIKRMGNETQYF
TRBV28	TRBJ1-1	CASSLSGGRTEAFF
TRBV11-3	TRBJ1-1	CASSTQGDTEAFF
TRBV30	TRBJ1-5	CAWRDSWDQPQHF
TRBV27	TRBJ1-4	CASRPYGIGGEKLFF
TRBV6-5	TRBJ2-1	CASIASLRQFF
TRBV3-1/TRBV3-2	TRBJ1-3	CASSTTGISGNTIYF
TRBV19	TRBJ1-1	CASTFAGENTEAFF
TRBV6-4	TRBJ2-3	CASSEAAGSSDTQYF
TRBV6-5	TRBJ1-1	CASGLSTEAFF
TRBV19	TRBJ1-5	CASRGMTAGGSQPQHF
TRBV15	TRBJ2-5	CATSRAPKGQGKETQYF
TRBV9	TRBJ2-3	CASSVGRGGPSTDTQYF
TRBV5-4	TRBJ2-1	CASSRDGTGGKDEQFF
TRBV6-6	TRBJ2-3	CASSPTGVGTDTQYF
TRBV6-4	TRBJ1-6	CASSGGTYNSPLHF
TRBV19	TRBJ2-3	CASRPPGTSGGDTQYF
TRBV11-2	TRBJ2-7	CASSALRAGHSYEQYF
TRBV27	TRBJ2-7	CASSWSAGGTYEQYF
TRBV24-1	TRBJ2-5	CATSDTGLVGGETQYF
TRBV5-1	TRBJ2-3	CASSTGQLSTDTQYF
TRBV28	TRBJ1-4	CASSRTVEKLFF
TRBV7-8	TRBJ2-3	CASSQGAGGGTDTQYF
TRBV18	TRBJ1-2	CASSPTGAEGYTF
TRBV10-3	TRBJ1-3	CATQLENTIYF
TRBV3-1/TRBV3-2	TRBJ2-2	CASSQVGASGELFF
TRBV30	TRBJ1-1	CAWSGGGALNTEAFF
TRBV25-1	TRBJ2-3	CASSDPDRGDTDTQYF
TRBV5-1	TRBJ2-6	CASSLGETSGANVLTF
TRBV28	TRBJ1-4	CASSKQGAGEKLFF
TRBV7-2	TRBJ1-5	CASSYQNNQPQHF
TRBV5-1	TRBJ2-5	CASLTSGGAGETQYF
TRBV5-1	TRBJ1-1	CASSLGPVGGTEAFF
TRBV6-2/TRBV6-3	TRBJ2-3	CASSPFRGGLVGTQYF
TRBV6-6	TRBJ2-7	CASSYRGGSGYEQYF
TRBV5-1	TRBJ2-5	CASSQSGGIETQYF
TRBV28	TRBJ1-5	CASSLGTENQPQHF
TRBV2	TRBJ2-6	CASSGTVLNSGANVLTF
TRBV11-2	TRBJ2-3	CASSLSGGSTRDTQYF
TRBV5-1	TRBJ2-3	CASSLAAGIYDTQYF
TRBV30	TRBJ1-2	CAWSTSYGYTF
TRBV11-3	TRBJ2-1	CASSHGWNEQFF